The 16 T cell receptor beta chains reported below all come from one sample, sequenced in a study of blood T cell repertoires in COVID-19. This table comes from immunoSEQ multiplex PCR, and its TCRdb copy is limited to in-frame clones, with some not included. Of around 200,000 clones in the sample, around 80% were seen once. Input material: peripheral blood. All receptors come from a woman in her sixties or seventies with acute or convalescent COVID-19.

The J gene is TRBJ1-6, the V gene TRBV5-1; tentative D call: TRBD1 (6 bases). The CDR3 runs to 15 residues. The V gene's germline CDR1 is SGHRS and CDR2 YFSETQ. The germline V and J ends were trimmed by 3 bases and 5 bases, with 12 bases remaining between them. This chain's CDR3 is CASSSTTGDNSPLHF. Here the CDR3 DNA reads TGCGCCAGCAGCTCAACGACAGGAGATAATTCACCCCTCCACTTT.

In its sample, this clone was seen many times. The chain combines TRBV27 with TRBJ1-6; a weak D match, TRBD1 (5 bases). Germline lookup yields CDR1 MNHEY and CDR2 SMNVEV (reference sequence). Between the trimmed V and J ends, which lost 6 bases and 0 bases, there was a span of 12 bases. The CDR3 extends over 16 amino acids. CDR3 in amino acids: CASRSDKSSYNSPLHF. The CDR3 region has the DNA TGTGCCAGCAGATCGGACAAGAGCTCCTATAATTCACCCCTCCACTTT.

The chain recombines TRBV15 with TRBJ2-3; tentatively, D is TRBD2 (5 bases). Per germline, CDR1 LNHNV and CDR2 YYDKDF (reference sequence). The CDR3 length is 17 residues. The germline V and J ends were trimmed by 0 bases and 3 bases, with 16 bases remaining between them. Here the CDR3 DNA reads TGTGCCACCAGCAGAGACCGGAGGCAGTCTCGGACAGATACGCAGTATTTT. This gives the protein CATSRDRRQSRTDTQYF.

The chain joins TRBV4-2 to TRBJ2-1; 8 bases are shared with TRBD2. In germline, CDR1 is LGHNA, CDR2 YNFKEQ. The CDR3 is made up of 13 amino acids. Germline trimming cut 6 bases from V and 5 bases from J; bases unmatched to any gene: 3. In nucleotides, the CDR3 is TGTGCCAGCAGACTAGCGGATAACAATGAGCAGTTCTTC. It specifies CASRLADNNEQFF.

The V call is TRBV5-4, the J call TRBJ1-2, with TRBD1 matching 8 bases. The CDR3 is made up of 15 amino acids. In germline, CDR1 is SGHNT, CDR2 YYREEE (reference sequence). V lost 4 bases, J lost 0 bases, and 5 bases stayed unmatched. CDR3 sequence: CASSPGQGSNYGYTF. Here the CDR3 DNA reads TGTGCCAGCAGCCCCGGACAGGGATCTAACTATGGCTACACCTTC.

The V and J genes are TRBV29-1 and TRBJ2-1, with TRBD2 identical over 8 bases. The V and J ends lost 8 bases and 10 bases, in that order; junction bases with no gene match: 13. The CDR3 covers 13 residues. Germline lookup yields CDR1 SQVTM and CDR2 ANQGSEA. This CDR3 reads CSLGGGSYREQFF. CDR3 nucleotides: TGCAGCCTCGGGGGGGGTAGTTACAGGGAGCAGTTCTTC.

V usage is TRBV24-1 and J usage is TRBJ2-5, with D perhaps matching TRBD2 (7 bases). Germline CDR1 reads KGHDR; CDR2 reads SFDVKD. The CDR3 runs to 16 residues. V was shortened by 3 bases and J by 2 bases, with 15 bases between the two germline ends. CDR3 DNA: TGTGCCACCAGTGATGTAGGGGGACTACCACAAGAGACCCAGTACTTC. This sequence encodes CATSDVGGLPQETQYF.

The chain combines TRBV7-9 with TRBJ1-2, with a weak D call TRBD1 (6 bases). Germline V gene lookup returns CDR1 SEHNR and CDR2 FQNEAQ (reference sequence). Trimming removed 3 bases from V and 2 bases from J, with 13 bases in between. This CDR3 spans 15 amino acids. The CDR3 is CASSLQGQVNYGYTF. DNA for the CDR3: TGTGCCAGCAGCTTGCAGGGGCAAGTCAACTATGGCTACACCTTC.

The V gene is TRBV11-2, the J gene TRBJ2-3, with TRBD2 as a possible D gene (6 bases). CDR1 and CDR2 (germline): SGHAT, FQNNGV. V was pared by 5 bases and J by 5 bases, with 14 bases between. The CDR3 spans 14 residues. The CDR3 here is CASSPPAGLDTQYF. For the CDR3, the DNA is TGTGCCAGCAGCCCGCCAGCGGGTTTAGATACGCAGTATTTT.

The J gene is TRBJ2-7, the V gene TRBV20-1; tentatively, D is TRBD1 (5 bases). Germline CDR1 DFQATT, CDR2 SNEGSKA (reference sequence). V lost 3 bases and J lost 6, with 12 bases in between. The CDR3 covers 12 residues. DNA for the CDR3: TGCAGTGCTAGTCCAGGGATAGGCGAGCAGTACTTC. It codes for CSASPGIGEQYF.

Written as DNA, the CDR3 is TGTGCCAGCAGTGACCCTGGACAGCCGCAGGATGGCTACACCTTC. Amino acids: CASSDPGQPQDGYTF. The rearrangement links TRBV6-4 to TRBJ1-2, with a tentative D call TRBD1 (6 bases). V lost 2 bases to trimming and J lost 6 bases, with 16 bases between them. The CDR3 extends over 15 amino acids. The germline V gene has CDR1 MRHNA and CDR2 SNTAGT.

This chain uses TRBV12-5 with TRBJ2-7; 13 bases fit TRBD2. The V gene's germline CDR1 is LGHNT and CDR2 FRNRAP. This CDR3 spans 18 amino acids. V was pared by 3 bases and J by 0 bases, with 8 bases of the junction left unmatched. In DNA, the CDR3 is TGTGCTAGTGGTTTCGATAGCCGGACTAGCGGGAGCTCCTACGAGCAGTACTTC. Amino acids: CASGFDSRTSGSSYEQYF.

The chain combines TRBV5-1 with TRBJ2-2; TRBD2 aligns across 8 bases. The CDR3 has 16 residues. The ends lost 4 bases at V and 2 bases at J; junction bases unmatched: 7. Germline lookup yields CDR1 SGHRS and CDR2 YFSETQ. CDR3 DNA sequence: TGCGCCAGCAGCCCGACAAGCGGGAGAAACACCGGGGAGCTGTTTTTT. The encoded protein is CASSPTSGRNTGELFF.

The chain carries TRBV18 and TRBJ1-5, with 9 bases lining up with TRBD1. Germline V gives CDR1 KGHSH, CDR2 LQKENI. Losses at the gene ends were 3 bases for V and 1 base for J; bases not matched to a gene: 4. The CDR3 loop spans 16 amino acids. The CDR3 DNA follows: TGTGCCAGCTCACCCTTAGGACAGGGGAGCAATCAGCCCCAGCATTTT. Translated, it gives CASSPLGQGSNQPQHF.

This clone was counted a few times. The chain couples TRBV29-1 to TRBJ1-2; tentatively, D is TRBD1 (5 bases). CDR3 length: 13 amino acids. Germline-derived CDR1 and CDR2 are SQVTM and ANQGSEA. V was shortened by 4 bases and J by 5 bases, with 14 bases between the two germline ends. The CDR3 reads CSVGVGRDYGYTF. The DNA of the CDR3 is TGCAGCGTTGGGGTGGGCAGGGATTATGGCTACACCTTC.

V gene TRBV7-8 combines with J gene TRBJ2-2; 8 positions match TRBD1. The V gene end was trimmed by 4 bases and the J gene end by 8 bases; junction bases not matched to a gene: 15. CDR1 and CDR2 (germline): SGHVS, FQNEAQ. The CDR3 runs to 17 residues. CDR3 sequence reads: CASSSAGGGSIPGELFF. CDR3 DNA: TGTGCCAGCAGCTCAGCAGGGGGCGGCTCTATCCCTGGGGAGCTGTTTTTT.